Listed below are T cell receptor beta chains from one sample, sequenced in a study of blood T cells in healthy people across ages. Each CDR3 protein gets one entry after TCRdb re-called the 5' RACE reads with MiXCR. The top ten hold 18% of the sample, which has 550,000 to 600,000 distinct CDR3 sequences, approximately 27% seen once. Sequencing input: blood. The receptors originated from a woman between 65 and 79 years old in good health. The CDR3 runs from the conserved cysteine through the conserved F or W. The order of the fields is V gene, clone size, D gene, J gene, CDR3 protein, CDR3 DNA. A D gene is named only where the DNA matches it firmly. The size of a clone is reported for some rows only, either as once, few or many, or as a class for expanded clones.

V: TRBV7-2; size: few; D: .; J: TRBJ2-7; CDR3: CASTVDASSGYEQYF; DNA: TGTGCCAGCACCGTCGACGCGTCAAGTGGGTACGAGCAGTACTTC
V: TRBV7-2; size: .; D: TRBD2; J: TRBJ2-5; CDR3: CASSLLSGGGSQETQYF; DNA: TGTGCCAGCAGCCTACTTAGCGGGGGGGGGTCCCAAGAGACCCAGTACTTC
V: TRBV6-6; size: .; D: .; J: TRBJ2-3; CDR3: CASSLLGPVADTQYF; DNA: TGTGCCAGCAGTCTGTTGGGTCCGGTGGCAGATACGCAGTATTTT
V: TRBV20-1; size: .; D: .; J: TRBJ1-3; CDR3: CSARVGAGGNTIYF; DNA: TGCAGTGCTAGGGTGGGGGCGGGAGGAAACACCATATATTTT
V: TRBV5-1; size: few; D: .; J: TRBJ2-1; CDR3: CASSLRAETYNEQFF; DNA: TGCGCCAGCAGCTTGCGGGCCGAGACTTACAATGAGCAGTTCTTC
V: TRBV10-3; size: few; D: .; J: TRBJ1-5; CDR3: CAISPDPSNQPQHF; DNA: TGTGCCATCTCCCCCGATCCAAGCAATCAGCCCCAGCATTTT
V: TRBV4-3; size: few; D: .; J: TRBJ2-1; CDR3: CASSQDVRRTFYNEQFF; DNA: TGCGCCAGCAGCCAAGATGTCCGGCGGACCTTCTACAATGAGCAGTTCTTC
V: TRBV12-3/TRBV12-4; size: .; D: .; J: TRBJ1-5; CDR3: CASSRQAQPQHF; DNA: TGTGCCAGCAGTAGACAGGCACAGCCCCAGCATTTT
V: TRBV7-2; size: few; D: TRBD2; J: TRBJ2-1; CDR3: CASRRTSGGAYEQFF; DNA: TGTGCCAGCAGACGGACTAGCGGGGGGGCGTATGAGCAGTTCTTC
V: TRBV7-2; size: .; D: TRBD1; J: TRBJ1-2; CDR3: CASSPDREEDGYTF; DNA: TGTGCCAGCAGCCCGGACAGGGAGGAGGATGGCTACACCTTC
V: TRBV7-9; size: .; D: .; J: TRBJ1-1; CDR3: CASSKMGTANTEAFF; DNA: TGTGCCAGCAGCAAGATGGGGACTGCGAACACTGAAGCTTTCTTT
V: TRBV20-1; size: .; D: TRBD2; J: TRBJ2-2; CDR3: CSAGSGGASGEPFF; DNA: TGCAGTGCTGGTAGCGGGGGGGCCTCAGGGGAGCCGTTTTTT
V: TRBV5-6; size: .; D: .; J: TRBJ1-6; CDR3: CASSSHRTTSGISPLHF; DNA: TGTGCCAGCAGCTCTCACCGGACCACTTCGGGAATTTCACCCCTCCACTTT
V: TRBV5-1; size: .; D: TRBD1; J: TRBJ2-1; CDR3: CASIPTGTGGNKEQFF; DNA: TGCGCCAGCATTCCGACCGGGACAGGGGGCAACAAAGAGCAGTTCTTC
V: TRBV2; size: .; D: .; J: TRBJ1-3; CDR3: CASRPSDLSGNTIYF; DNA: TGTGCCAGCAGGCCAAGCGATCTCTCTGGAAACACCATATATTTT
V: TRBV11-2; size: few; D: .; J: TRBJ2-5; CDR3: CASSLGGGRVAETQYF; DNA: TGTGCCAGCAGCTTAGGGGGGGGCCGGGTAGCAGAGACCCAGTACTTC
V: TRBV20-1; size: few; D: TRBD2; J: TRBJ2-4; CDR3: CSARAGGVDIQYF; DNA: TGCAGTGCTAGGGCCGGGGGGGTGGACATTCAGTACTTC
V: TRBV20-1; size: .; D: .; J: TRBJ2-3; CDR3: CSGGLPNTDTQYF; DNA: TGCAGTGGAGGGCTTCCCAACACAGATACGCAGTATTTT
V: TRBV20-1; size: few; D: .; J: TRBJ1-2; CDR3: CSAKGPRETYGYTF; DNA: TGCAGTGCCAAGGGGCCCCGGGAGACTTATGGCTACACCTTC
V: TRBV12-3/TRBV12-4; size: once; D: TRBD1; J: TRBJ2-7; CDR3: CASSSRDRSYYEQYF; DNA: TGTGCCAGCAGTTCCCGGGACAGGAGTTACTACGAGCAGTACTTC
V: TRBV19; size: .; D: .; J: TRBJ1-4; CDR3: CASSVRGGPIEKLFF; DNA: TGTGCCAGTAGTGTCCGAGGCGGACCTATTGAAAAACTGTTTTTT
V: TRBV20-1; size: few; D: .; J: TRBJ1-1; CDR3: CSALQTLNTEAFF; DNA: TGCAGTGCTCTACAAACCTTGAACACTGAAGCTTTCTTT
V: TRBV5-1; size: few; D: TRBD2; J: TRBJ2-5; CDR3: CASSFGGGSQETQYF; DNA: TGCGCCAGCAGCTTTGGCGGGGGGTCCCAAGAGACCCAGTACTTC
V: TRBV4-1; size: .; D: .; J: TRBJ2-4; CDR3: CASSQMGGKNIQYF; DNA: TGCGCCAGCAGCCAGATGGGGGGCAAAAACATTCAGTACTTC
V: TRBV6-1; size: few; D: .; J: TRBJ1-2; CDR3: CASSEGGRAVYGYTF; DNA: TGTGCCAGCAGTGAAGGGGGCAGGGCAGTCTATGGCTACACCTTC
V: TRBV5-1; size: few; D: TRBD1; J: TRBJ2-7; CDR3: CASSLAGSQGVYEQYF; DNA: TGCGCCAGCAGCTTGGCTGGGAGTCAGGGGGTCTACGAGCAGTACTTC
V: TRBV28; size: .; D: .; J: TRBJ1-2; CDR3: CASSLSVNGYTF; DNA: TGTGCCAGCAGTTTATCGGTCAATGGCTACACCTTC
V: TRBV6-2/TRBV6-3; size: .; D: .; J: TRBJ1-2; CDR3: CASVGPGRHYGYTF; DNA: TGTGCCAGCGTGGGGCCGGGTCGGCACTATGGCTACACCTTC
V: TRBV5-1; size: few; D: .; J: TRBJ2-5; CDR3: CTSSLGAAETQYF; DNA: TGCACCAGCAGCTTAGGGGCGGCGGAGACCCAGTACTTC
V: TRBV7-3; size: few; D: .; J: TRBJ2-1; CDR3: CASSQSIFGGLDNEQFF; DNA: TGTGCCAGCAGCCAATCCATCTTCGGGGGGCTCGACAATGAGCAGTTCTTC
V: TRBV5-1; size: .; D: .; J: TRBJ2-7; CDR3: CASSLGQGGREQYF; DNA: TGCGCCAGCAGCTTGGGGCAGGGTGGACGCGAGCAGTACTTC
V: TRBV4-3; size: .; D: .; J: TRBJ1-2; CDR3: CASSQEIGTNYGYTF; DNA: TGCGCCAGCAGCCAAGAAATTGGGACTAACTATGGCTACACCTTC
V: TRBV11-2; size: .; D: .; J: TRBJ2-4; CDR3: CASSLAGGTGNIQYF; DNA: TGTGCCAGCAGCTTAGCAGGCGGGACGGGAAACATTCAGTACTTC
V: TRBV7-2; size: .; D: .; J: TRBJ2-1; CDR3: CASSLLGGPTYNEQFF; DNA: TGTGCCAGCAGCTTATTAGGGGGGCCAACCTACAATGAGCAGTTCTTC
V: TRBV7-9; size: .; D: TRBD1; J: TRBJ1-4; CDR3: CASSSPPGTGGGEKLFF; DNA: TGTGCCAGCAGCTCTCCCCCCGGGACAGGGGGTGGTGAAAAACTGTTTTTT
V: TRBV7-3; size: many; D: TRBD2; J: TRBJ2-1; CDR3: CASSAGGKNEQFF; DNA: TGTGCCAGCAGCGCCGGGGGGAAAAATGAGCAGTTCTTC
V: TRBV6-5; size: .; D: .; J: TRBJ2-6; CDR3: CASGRRPSGANVLTF; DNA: TGTGCCAGCGGAAGACGGCCCTCTGGGGCCAACGTCCTGACTTTC
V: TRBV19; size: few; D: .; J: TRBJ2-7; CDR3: CASSNRGGLYEQYF; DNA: TGTGCCAGTAGCAACAGGGGAGGTCTCTACGAGCAGTACTTC
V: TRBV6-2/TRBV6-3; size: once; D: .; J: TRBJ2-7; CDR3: CASSYSLLGVTEQYF; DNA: TGTGCCAGCAGTTACTCGCTGCTGGGAGTAACCGAGCAGTACTTC
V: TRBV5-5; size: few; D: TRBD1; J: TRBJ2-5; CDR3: CASSSGDRDRRETQYF; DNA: TGTGCCAGCAGCTCGGGGGACAGGGATCGTAGGGAGACCCAGTACTTC
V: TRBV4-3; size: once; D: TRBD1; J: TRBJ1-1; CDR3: CASSQGGQLLNSEAFF; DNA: TGCGCCAGCAGCCAAGGGGGACAGTTATTGAACTCTGAAGCTTTCTTT